Listed below are T cell receptor beta chains from one sample, sequenced in a study of T-cell reconstitution after alpha-beta-depleted transplantation in children. MiXCR, applied by TCRdb to the PCR reads, yields one record per CDR3 protein. The sample has over 400,000 distinct CDR3 sequences, around 46% seen once. The specimen comprised PBMCs, sampled before TCRalphabeta/CD19-depleted stem cell transplant. These receptor sequences come from a girl aged 2-10 years with aplastic anemia, due to receive a stem cell transplant. Each CDR3 is given with its conserved first and last residue. A D gene is named only where the DNA matches it firmly. Some rows mark clone size as missing; the rest say once, few, many or name a class of expanded clone.

d_gene	abundance	v_gene	j_gene	CDR3nt	CDR3aa
NA	NA	TRBV20-1	TRBJ2-3	TGCAGTGCTAAGCGGATGGGAGATACGCAGTATTTT	CSAKRMGDTQYF
NA	many	TRBV29-1	TRBJ2-3	TGCAGCGTCGTGGGGGGATTCACAGATACGCAGTATTTT	CSVVGGFTDTQYF
NA	many	TRBV10-3	TRBJ1-1	TGTGCCATCAATCATATGGGGGGCTCTGAAGCTTTCTTT	CAINHMGGSEAFF
TRBD1	NA	TRBV20-1	TRBJ2-7	TGCAGTGCTTCCGGGACAGGGTTCGAGCAGTACTTC	CSASGTGFEQYF
NA	once	TRBV7-2	TRBJ2-2	TGTGCCAGCAGCTTATCAATTGTGGAGGTCCCCGGGGAGCTGTTTTTT	CASSLSIVEVPGELFF
NA	few	TRBV5-1	TRBJ1-2	TGCGCCAGCAGCTTGGCCGCGGGGGAAGCTATGCGCGGCTACACCTTC	CASSLAAGEAMRGYTF
NA	many	TRBV4-1	TRBJ1-1	TGCGCCAGCAGCCAAGGTGCAGGGATGGCGAACACTGAAGCTTTCTTT	CASSQGAGMANTEAFF
TRBD2	NA	TRBV7-6	TRBJ2-3	TGTGCCAGCAGCTTAGAATCCCCTGCGGGAGGGTCAGATACGCAGTATTTT	CASSLESPAGGSDTQYF
NA	many	TRBV29-1	TRBJ1-4	TGCAGCGCACGACAGGCCGTTAATGAAAAACTGTTTTTT	CSARQAVNEKLFF
TRBD2	NA	TRBV11-1	TRBJ2-1	TGTGCCAGCCGTTTGATAGCGGGAGGGTGGAATGAGCAGTTCTTC	CASRLIAGGWNEQFF
TRBD2	many	TRBV6-2/TRBV6-3	TRBJ2-1	TGTGCCAGCAGCGAGACTAGCGGAGTCTACAATGAGCAGTTCTTC	CASSETSGVYNEQFF
NA	few	TRBV20-1	TRBJ1-3	TGCAGTGCTAGGGTAGCGGGTTACTCTGGAAACACCATATATTTT	CSARVAGYSGNTIYF
NA	NA	TRBV4-1	TRBJ2-5	TGCGCCAGCAGCCAAGTGAGCTGGGAAGAGACCCAGTACTTC	CASSQVSWEETQYF
NA	NA	TRBV11-3	TRBJ2-6	TGTGCCAGCAGCTCCCCAGGGGCTGGGGCCAACGTCCTGACTTTC	CASSSPGAGANVLTF
NA	NA	TRBV5-1	TRBJ1-4	TGCGCCAGCAGCCCGGGACACGGTAATGAGGAACTGTTTTTT	CASSPGHGNEELFF
TRBD2	once	TRBV5-5	TRBJ2-3	TGTGCCAGCAGCTTACGCCTAGCGGGAGGTGGCACAGATACGCAGTATTTT	CASSLRLAGGGTDTQYF
NA	once	TRBV6-1	TRBJ2-1	TGTGCCAGCATCCCGGGACGCTCTCTCCGGGACTTTTACAATGAGCAGTTCTTC	CASIPGRSLRDFYNEQFF
TRBD1	many	TRBV6-5	TRBJ2-2	TGTGCCAGCAGTTTTAACAGGGGGCAGAACACCGGGGAGCTGTTTTTT	CASSFNRGQNTGELFF
NA	many	TRBV6-2/TRBV6-3	TRBJ2-7	TGTGCCAGCAGTTACGGAGGAGGGAGGACCTACGAGCAGTACTTC	CASSYGGGRTYEQYF
TRBD2	NA	TRBV6-2/TRBV6-3	TRBJ2-1	TGTGCCAGCAGACAGACTAGCCGTGAGCAGTTCTTC	CASRQTSREQFF
TRBD2	NA	TRBV10-3	TRBJ2-3	TGTGCCATCAGTGATCAAGGGGCGGGGGGGCCCACAGATACGCAGTATTTT	CAISDQGAGGPTDTQYF
NA	NA	TRBV12-3/TRBV12-4	TRBJ1-2	TGTGCCAGCAGTTTGGAGGGGGTCGCTAACTATGGCTACACCTTC	CASSLEGVANYGYTF
NA	NA	TRBV3-1	TRBJ1-2	TGTGCCAGCAGCCAAGACCAGGGAGGCGGCTACACCTTC	CASSQDQGGGYTF
TRBD2	NA	TRBV27	TRBJ2-1	TGTGCCAGCAGTTCGGGGAGGGACCCTTACAATGAGCAGTTCTTC	CASSSGRDPYNEQFF
NA	few	TRBV6-1	TRBJ2-4	TGTGCCAGCAACCCCGGCGGCGGTTTAGCCAAAAACATTCAGTACTTC	CASNPGGGLAKNIQYF
NA	few	TRBV6-1	TRBJ2-3	TGTGCCAGCAGCTCTTTGTGGGATAGCACAGATACGCAGTATTTT	CASSSLWDSTDTQYF
TRBD2	NA	TRBV5-4	TRBJ2-5	TGTGCCAGCAGCTGGGACGGGACTAGCGGGGACGTAAGGCAAGAGACCCAGTACTTC	CASSWDGTSGDVRQETQYF
NA	many	TRBV9	TRBJ2-2	TGTGCCAGCAGCGTAGCGGGACCGCGGAAAACCGGGGAGCTGTTTTTT	CASSVAGPRKTGELFF
NA	NA	TRBV5-1	TRBJ2-1	TGCGCCAGCAGCGCCCCACAGGGCGATGAGCAGTTCTTC	CASSAPQGDEQFF